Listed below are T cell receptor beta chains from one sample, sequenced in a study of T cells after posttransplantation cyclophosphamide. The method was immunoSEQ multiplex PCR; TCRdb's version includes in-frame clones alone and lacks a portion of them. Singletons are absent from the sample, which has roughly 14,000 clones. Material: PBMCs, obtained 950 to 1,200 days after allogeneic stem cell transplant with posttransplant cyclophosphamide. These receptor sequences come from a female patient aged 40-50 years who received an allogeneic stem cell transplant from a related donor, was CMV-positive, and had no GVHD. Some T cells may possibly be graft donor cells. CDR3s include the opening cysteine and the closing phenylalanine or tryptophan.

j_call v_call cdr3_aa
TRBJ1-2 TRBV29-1 CSVDGDGYTF
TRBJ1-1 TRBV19 CASSQPGTGVAFF
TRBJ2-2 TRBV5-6 CANSRRGAPGELFF
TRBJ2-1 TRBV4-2 CASSPLGTSGSNEQFF
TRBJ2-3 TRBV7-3 CASSFPPSPTDTQYF
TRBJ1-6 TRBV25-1 CASSVSNSPLHF
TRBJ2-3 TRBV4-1 CASSQTLVQGPDTQYF
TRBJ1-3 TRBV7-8 CASSPYRAVSGNTIYF
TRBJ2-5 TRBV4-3 CASSLWGTGQETQYF
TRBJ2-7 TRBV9 CASCIKQETAYEQYF
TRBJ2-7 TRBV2 CASIMGGNSYEQYF
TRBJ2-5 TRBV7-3 CASSSKPTGLETQYF
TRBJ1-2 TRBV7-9 CANPSEGGYGYTF
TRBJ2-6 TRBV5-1 CASSLGGPGANVLTF
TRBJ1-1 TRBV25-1 CASSGWLHTEAFF
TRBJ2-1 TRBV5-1 CASSLVAGSYNEQFF
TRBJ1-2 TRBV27 CASGTGPANYGYTF
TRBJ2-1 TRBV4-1 CASSQGLAGVFEQFF
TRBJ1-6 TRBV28 CASSLSRGVSSPLHF
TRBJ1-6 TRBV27 CASSFARVYNSPLHF
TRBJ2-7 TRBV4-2 CASSQEVTGYEQYF
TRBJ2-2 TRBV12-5 CASGLVLGEGLYTGELFF
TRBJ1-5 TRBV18 CASSPEAGNSNQPQHF
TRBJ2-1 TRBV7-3 CASSLTGTDWIF
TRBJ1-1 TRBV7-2 CASNSDPNTEAFF
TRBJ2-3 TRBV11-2 CASSLGPYQASTDTQYF
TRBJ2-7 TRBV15 CATSSWGATGTGRNEQYF
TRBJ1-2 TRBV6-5 CASSRDTFNYGYTF
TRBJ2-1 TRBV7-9 CASRRPGTGIYNEQFF
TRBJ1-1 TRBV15 CATSRDWTGGQGHMNTEAFF
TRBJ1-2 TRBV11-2 CASSSPGQGTRNHYGYTF
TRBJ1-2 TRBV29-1 CSAAPGETQGYTF
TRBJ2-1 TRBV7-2 CASSRGLAGANEQFF
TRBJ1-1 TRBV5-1 CASSLGDSLNTEAFF
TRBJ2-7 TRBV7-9 CASSLDTTSGGAYEQYF
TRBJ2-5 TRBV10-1 CASSATGKRETQYF
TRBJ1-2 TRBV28 CASSLWSPAVLYGYTF
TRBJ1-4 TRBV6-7 CASSYSTGTGGSILTNEKLFF
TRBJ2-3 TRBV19 CASDTGVRDTQYF
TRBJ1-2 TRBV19 CASKGQAGSNYGYTF
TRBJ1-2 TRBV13 CASSPNRQSIYGYTF